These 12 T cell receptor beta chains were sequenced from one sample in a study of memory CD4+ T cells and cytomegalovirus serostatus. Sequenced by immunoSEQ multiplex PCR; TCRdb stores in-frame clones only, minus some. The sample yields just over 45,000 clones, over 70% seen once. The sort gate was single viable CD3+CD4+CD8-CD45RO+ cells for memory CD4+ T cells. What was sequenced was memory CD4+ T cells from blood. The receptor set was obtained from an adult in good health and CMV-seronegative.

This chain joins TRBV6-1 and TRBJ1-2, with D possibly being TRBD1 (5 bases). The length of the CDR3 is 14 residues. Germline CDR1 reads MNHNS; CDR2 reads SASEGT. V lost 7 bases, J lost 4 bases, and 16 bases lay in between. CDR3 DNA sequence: TGTGCCAGCAATAGGGACCTTGAGGGCTATGGCTACACCTTC. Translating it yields CASNRDLEGYGYTF.

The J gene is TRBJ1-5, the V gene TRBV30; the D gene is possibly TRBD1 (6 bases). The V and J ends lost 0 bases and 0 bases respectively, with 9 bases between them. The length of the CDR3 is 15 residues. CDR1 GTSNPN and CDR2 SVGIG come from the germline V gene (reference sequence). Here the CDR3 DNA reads TGTGCCTGGAGTGTTGGGGGCAATAGCAATCAGCCCCAGCATTTT. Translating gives CAWSVGGNSNQPQHF. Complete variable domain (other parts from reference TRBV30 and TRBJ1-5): SQTIHQWPATLVQPVGSPLSLECTVEGTSNPNLYWYRQAAGRGLQLLFYSVGIGQISSEVPQNLSASRPQDRQFILSSKKLLLSDSGFYLCAWSVGGNSNQPQHFGDGTRLSIL.

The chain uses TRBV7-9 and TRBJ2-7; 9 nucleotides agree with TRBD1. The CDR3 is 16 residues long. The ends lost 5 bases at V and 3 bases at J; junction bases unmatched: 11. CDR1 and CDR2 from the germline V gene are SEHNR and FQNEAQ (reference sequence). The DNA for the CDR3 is TGTGCCAGCAGCCCAACTTCCGGGACAGGGAGCTACGAGCAGTACTTC. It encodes CASSPTSGTGSYEQYF.

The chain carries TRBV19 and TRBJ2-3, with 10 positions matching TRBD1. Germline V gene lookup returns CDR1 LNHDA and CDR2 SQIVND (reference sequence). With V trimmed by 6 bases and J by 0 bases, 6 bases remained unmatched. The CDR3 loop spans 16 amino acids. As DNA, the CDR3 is TGTGCCAGTAGCCTGGACAGGGGGTATAGCACAGATACGCAGTATTTT. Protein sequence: CASSLDRGYSTDTQYF.

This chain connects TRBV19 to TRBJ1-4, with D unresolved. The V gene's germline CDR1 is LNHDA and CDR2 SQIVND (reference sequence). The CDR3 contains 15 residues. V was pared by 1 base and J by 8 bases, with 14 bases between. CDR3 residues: CASSIGAPDREKLFF. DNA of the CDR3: TGTGCCAGTAGTATAGGGGCCCCGGATCGGGAAAAACTGTTTTTT. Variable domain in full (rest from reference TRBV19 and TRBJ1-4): DGGITQSPKYLFRKEGQNVTLSCEQNLNHDAMYWYRQDPGQGLRLIYYSQIVNDFQKGDIAEGYSVSREKKESFPLTVTSAQKNPTAFYLCASSIGAPDREKLFFGSGTQLSVL.

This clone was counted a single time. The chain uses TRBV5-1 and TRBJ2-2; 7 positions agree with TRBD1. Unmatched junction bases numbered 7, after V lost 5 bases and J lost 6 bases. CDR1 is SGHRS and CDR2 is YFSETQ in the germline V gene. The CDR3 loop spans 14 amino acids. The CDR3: CASRPTGSPGELFF. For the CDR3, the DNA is TGCGCCAGCAGGCCGACAGGGAGTCCCGGGGAGCTGTTTTTT.

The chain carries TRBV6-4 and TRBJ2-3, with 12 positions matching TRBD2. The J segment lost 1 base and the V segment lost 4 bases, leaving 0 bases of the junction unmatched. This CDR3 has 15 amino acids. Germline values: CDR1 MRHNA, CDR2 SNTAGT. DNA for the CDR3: TGTGCCAGCAGTGGACTAGCGGGGGGCACAGATACGCAGTATTTT. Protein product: CASSGLAGGTDTQYF.

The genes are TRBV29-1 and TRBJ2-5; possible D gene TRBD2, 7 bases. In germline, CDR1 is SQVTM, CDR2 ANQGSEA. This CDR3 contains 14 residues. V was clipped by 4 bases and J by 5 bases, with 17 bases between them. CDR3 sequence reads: CSVVGGGAAETQYF. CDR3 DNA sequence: TGCAGCGTTGTAGGAGGGGGGGCGGCGGAGACCCAGTACTTC.

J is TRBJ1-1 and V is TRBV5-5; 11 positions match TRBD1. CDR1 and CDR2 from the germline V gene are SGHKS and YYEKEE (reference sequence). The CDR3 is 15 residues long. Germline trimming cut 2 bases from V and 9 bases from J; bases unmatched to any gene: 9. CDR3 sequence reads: CASSLQPGQGAKAFF. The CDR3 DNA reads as TGTGCCAGCAGCTTACAGCCCGGACAGGGGGCTAAAGCTTTCTTT.

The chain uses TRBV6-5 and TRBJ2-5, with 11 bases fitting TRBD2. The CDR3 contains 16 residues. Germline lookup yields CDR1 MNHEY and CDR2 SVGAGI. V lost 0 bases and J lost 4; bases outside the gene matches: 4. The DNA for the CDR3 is TGTGCCAGCAGTTACTCTAGCGGGGGGGCGTTAGAGACCCAGTACTTC. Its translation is CASSYSSGGALETQYF.

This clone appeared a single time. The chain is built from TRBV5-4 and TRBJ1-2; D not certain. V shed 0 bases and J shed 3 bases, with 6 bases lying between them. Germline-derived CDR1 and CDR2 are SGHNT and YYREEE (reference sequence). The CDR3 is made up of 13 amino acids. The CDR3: CASSLENYYGYTF. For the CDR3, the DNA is TGTGCCAGCAGCTTGGAGAACTACTATGGCTACACCTTC.

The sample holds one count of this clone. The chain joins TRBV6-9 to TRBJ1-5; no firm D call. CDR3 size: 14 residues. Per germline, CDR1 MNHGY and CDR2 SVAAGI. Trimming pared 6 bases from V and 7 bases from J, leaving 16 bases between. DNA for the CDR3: TGTGCCAGCAGGGGGTTTTCCGCAAACCAGCCCCAGCATTTT. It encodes CASRGFSANQPQHF.